The 2 T cell receptor beta chains in this list originate from one sample, sequenced in a study of identical twins. TCRdb re-called the 5' RACE reads through MiXCR, storing one row per CDR3 protein. The sample holds roughly 240,000 distinct CDR3 sequences, approximately 8% seen once. This sample also belongs to another study, concerning yellow fever vaccine responses in identical twins.

Sequencing was carried out using CD8+ T cells sorted from blood. Source of these receptors: a woman under 30 in good health.

This clonotype has only a few counts. This chain connects TRBV7-9 to TRBJ2-7; TRBD2 is a possible D gene (6 bases). Trimming removed 4 bases at V and 2 bases at J, with 9 bases between. Germline V gene lookup returns CDR1 SEHNR and CDR2 FQNEAQ (reference sequence). CDR3 length equals 13 residues. CDR3 nucleotide sequence: TGTGCCAGCAGCTCCCCGGGGGCCTACGAGCAGTACGTC. This gives the protein CASSSPGAYEQYV.

This clonotype was seen ten or more times. The chain couples TRBV15 to TRBJ2-2; a possible D gene is TRBD1 (6 bases). With 1 base removed from V and 5 bases from J, the gap between germline ends came to 8 bases. In germline, CDR1 is LNHNV, CDR2 YYDKDF (reference sequence). The CDR3 sequence is 14 residues long. CDR3 sequence reads: CATSRVQGTGELFF. The CDR3 DNA follows: TGTGCCACCAGCAGAGTTCAGGGGACCGGGGAGCTGTTTTTT.